This T cell receptor beta chain was captured in a study of OX40 agonist ivuxolimab in advanced cancers. The wider study: Patients were dosed with the agonistic anti-OX40 (CD134) antibody ivuxolimab. More than 35% of patients had received prior checkpoint inhibitor therapy. Study-level results: CD4+ and CD8+ blood T cells expanded clonally by week 6 at 0.1 to 3.0 mg/kg.

Concerning this clone itself: The antigen is unknown.

This table comes from immunoSEQ multiplex PCR, and its TCRdb copy is limited to in-frame clones, with some not included. The sample lists tens of thousands of clones; 70% to 85% were seen once. Collection of blood occurred at baseline, at cycle 4 day 1, and at cycle 7 day 1. This receptor was obtained from an adult with an advanced solid tumor such as melanoma, head and neck, liver or kidney cancer. Sample: CD4+ or CD8+ T cells sorted from blood, taken in a trial of the OX40 agonist ivuxolimab.

The CDR3 region is CASSLAGSRRDEQFF. The DNA for the CDR3 is TGCGCCAGCAGCTTAGCAGGGAGTCGTCGGGATGAGCAGTTCTTC. The chain recombines TRBV5-1 with TRBJ2-1; the D gene could be TRBD1 or TRBD2 (5 bases each). This CDR3 spans 15 amino acids. Germline V gene lookup returns CDR1 SGHRS and CDR2 YFSETQ. V was shortened by 2 bases and J by 8 bases, with 17 bases between the two germline ends. The full variable domain, with the rest looked up from reference TRBV5-1 and TRBJ2-1, is KAGVTQTPRYLIKTRGQQVTLSCSPISGHRSVSWYQQTPGQGLQFLFEYFSETQRNKGNFPGRFSGRQFSNSRSEMNVSTLELGDSALYLCASSLAGSRRDEQFFGPGTRLTVL.